Described below is a single T cell receptor beta chain sequence and its context. This entry belongs to a study of shared T cell receptors in the human thymus. The protocol was immunoSEQ multiplex PCR, while the TCRdb copy is restricted to in-frame clones and leaves out a portion. This sample yields approximately 400,000 clones, of which 95% are seen a single time; roughly 0.02% belongs to the top ten. Germline V CDR1 and CDR2: SGHVS, FQNEAQ. Deletions cut 4 bases from V and 2 bases from J, with 21 bases between. The CDR3 covers 18 residues. The rearrangement joins TRBV7-8 to TRBJ1-5, with D possibly being TRBD1 (5 bases). The sample was thymocytes. This TCR came from a human donor. The CDR3 protein is CASSSSRLGAGGNQPQHF. The CDR3 nucleotides are TGTGCCAGCAGCTCAAGTCGATTAGGGGCCGGGGGCAATCAGCCCCAGCATTTT.